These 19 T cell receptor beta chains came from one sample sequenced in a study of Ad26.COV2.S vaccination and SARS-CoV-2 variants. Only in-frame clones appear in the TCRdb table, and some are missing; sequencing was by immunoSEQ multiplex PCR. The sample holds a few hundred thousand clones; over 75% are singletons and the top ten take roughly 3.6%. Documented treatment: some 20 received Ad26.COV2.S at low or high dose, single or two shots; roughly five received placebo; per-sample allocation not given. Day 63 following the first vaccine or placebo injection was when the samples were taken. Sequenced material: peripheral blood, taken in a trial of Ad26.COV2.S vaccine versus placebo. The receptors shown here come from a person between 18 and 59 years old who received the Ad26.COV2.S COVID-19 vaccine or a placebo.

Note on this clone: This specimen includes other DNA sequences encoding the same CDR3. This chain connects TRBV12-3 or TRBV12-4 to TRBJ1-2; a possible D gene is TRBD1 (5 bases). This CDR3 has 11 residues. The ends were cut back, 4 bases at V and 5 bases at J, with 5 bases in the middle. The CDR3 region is CASSSGYGYTF. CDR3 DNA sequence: TGTGCCAGCAGTTCAGGGTATGGCTACACCTTC.

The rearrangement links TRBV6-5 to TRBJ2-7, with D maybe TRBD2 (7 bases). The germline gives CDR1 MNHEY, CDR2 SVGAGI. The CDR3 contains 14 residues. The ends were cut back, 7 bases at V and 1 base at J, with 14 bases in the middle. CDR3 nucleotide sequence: TGTGCCAGCATGAGGAGGGGGGGTTCCTACGAGCAGTACTTC. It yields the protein CASMRRGGSYEQYF.

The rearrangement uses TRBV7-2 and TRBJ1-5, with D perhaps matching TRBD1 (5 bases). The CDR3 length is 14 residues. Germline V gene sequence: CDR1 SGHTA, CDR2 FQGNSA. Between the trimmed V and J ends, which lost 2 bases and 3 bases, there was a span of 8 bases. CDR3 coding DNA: TGTGCCAGCAGCTTAAAAGGGGACAATCAGCCCCAGCATTTT. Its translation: CASSLKGDNQPQHF.

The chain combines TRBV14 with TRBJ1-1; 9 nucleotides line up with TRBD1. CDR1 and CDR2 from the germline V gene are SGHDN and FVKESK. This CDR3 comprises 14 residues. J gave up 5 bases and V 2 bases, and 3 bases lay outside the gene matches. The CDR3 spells CASSQYRGRTEAFF. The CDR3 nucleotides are TGTGCCAGCAGCCAATACAGGGGGCGGACTGAAGCTTTCTTT.

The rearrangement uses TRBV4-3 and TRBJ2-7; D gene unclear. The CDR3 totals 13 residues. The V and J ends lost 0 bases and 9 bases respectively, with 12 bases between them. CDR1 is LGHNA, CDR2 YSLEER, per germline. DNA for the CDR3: TGCGCCAGCAGCCAAGATTTGAACAATCGGCAGTACTTC. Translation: CASSQDLNNRQYF.

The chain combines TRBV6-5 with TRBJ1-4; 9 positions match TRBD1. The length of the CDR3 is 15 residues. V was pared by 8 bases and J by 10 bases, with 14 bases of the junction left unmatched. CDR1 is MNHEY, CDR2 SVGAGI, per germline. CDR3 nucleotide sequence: TGTGCCAGCGGTTTGGCGCCCGGGACAGGGATAAAACTGTTTTTT. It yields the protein CASGLAPGTGIKLFF.

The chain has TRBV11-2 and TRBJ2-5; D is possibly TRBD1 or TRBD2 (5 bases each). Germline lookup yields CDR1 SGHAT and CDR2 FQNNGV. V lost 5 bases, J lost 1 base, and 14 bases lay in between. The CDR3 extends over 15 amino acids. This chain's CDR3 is CASSALGTIQETQYF. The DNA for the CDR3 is TGTGCCAGCAGCGCTCTTGGGACGATCCAAGAGACCCAGTACTTC.

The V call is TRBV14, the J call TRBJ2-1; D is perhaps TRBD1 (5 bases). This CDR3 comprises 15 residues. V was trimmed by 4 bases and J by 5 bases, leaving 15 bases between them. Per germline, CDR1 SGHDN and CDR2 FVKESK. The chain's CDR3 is CASSPVVRGNNEQFF. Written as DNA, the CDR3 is TGTGCCAGCAGCCCGGTAGTTAGGGGTAACAATGAGCAGTTCTTC.

As DNA, the CDR3 is TGTGCCAGTAGCAATCAAACAGGGGTGGCTTTCTTT. This sequence encodes CASSNQTGVAFF. This chain links TRBV19 with TRBJ1-1, with TRBD1 identical over 7 bases. Germline lookup yields CDR1 LNHDA and CDR2 SQIVND (reference sequence). Losses at the gene ends were 6 bases for V and 11 bases for J; bases not matched to a gene: 9. The CDR3 contains 12 residues.

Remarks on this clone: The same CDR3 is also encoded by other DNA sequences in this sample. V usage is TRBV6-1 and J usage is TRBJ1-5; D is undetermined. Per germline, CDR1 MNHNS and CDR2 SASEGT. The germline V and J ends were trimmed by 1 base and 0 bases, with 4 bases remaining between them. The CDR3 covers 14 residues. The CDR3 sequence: CASSEGYSNQPQHF. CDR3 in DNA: TGTGCCAGCAGTGAAGGATATAGCAATCAGCCCCAGCATTTT.

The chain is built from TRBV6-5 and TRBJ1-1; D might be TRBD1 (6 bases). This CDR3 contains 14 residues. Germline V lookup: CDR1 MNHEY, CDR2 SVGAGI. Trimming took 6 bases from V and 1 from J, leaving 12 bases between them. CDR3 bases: TGTGCCAGCAGGGTATACAGGGAGAACACTGAAGCTTTCTTT. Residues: CASRVYRENTEAFF.

The CDR3 protein is CASSDQTWGDHGYF. The CDR3 coding sequence is TGTGCCAGCAGTGACCAAACATGGGGTGACCATGGGTATTTT. This chain links TRBV6-1 with TRBJ2-3, with no clear D. This CDR3 contains 14 residues. Germline CDR1 MNHNS, CDR2 SASEGT. The V end lost 3 bases, the J end lost 14 bases, and 21 bases lay between the germline ends.

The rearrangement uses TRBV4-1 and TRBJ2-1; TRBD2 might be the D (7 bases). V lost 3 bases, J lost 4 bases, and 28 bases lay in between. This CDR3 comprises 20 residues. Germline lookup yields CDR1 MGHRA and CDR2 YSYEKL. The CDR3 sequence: CASSHQPGGGGPPTYNEQFF. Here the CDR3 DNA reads TGCGCCAGCAGCCACCAGCCCGGGGGCGGGGGACCCCCCACTTACAATGAGCAGTTCTTC.

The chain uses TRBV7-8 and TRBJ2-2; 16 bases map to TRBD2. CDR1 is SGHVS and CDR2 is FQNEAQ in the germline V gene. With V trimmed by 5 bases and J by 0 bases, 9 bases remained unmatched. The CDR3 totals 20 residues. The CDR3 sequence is CASSPGVGTSGGANTGELFF. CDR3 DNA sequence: TGTGCCAGCAGCCCAGGGGTAGGGACTAGCGGGGGGGCGAACACCGGGGAGCTGTTTTTT.

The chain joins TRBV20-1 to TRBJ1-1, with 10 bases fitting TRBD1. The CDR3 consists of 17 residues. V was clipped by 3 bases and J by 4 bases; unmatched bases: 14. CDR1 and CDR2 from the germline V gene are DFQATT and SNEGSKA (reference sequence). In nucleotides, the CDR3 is TGCAGTGCTAGTTCTGTGACAGGGGGCTTCGAGAGCACTGAAGCTTTCTTT. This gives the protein CSASSVTGGFESTEAFF.

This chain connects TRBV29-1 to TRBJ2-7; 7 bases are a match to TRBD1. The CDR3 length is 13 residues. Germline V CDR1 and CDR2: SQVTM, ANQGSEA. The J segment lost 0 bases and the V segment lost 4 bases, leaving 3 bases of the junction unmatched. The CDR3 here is CSVGPGGSYEQYF. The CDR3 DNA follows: TGCAGCGTTGGCCCAGGGGGCTCCTACGAGCAGTACTTC.

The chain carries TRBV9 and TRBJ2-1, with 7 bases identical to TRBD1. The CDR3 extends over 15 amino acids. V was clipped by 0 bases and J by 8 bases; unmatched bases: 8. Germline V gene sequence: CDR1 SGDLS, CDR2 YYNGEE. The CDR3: CASSVGETGVHEQFF. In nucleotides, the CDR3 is TGTGCCAGCAGCGTAGGTGAAACAGGGGTCCATGAGCAGTTCTTC.

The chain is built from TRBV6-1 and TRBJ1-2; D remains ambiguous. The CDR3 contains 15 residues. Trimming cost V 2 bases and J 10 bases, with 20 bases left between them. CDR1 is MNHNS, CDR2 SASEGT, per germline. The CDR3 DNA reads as TGTGCCAGCAGTGAACTTGGGTCCCTTCGGACTCACTACACCTTC. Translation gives CASSELGSLRTHYTF.

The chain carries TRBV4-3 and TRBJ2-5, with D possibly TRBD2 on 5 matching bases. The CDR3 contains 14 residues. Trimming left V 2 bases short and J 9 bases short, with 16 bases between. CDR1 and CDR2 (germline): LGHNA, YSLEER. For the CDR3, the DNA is TGCGCCAGCAGCCAACTGCCAGTCAAGAGGGCCCAGTACTTC. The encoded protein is CASSQLPVKRAQYF.